A selection of T cell receptor beta chains follows, all from one sample in a study of cytomegalovirus exposure and HLA in healthy donors. Profiling relied on immunoSEQ multiplex PCR, and the TCRdb table lists in-frame clones only, not all of them. The profile covers roughly 150,000 clones, with around 80% appearing a single time and about 11% taken by the ten largest. The sample consisted of PBMCs. These receptors originate from a man between 18 and 35 years old in good health and CMV-seropositive. Each CDR3 is given without its conserved first and last residue.

v_call	j_call	cdr3_aa
TRBV27	TRBJ1-2	ASSSRTGGAGYGYT
TRBV28	TRBJ1-1	ASSFRDRGRAF
TRBV2	TRBJ2-1	ASTGSVGTSGRNNEQF
TRBV30	TRBJ1-1	ARDNDRDGRRGAF
TRBV29-1	TRBJ2-2	SVESSAAGELF
TRBV9	TRBJ2-1	ASSAHSGSSYNEQF
TRBV2	TRBJ2-3	ASSQHPPTDTQY
TRBV7-9	TRBJ1-1	ASSFTQGGEAF
TRBV5-6	TRBJ1-2	ASSSDSDGYT
TRBV27	TRBJ2-2	ASRPSVAINTGELF
TRBV5-1	TRBJ2-2	ASSLAGDTGELF
TRBV19	TRBJ1-5	ASSVGEGQPQH
TRBV10-3	TRBJ1-5	AISGQGPNQPQH
TRBV7-8	TRBJ2-5	ASSLAGSPRGETQY
TRBV18	TRBJ2-2	ASSPNSRLVAGELF
TRBV7-9	TRBJ1-2	ASSLRTGSGYT
TRBV28	TRBJ1-1	ASSLSREAF
TRBV9	TRBJ2-1	ASSGGTSGRAFNEQF
TRBV2	TRBJ1-4	ASIRQLSNEKLF
TRBV15	TRBJ1-3	ATSRGRGTGNTIY
TRBV11-2	TRBJ1-3	ASSFTGGNTIY
TRBV9	TRBJ2-6	ASSIRQGSGANVLT
TRBV6-1	TRBJ2-7	ASSERERASALNRWRWVEQY
TRBV30	TRBJ1-1	AWSFTGTGVL
TRBV6-4	TRBJ2-3	ASSEVATDTQY
TRBV4-1	TRBJ2-2	ASSQGLYTGELF
TRBV5-1	TRBJ2-3	ASTRGTVSDTQY
TRBV6-6	TRBJ2-7	ASSSPGGTPYEQY